Below, 25 T cell receptor beta chains from the same sample are listed, as sequenced in a study of blood T cell repertoires in COVID-19. The assay was immunoSEQ multiplex PCR, and TCRdb's table has in-frame clones only and misses some. The sample lists around 290,000 clones, roughly nine tenths seen once, with approximately 2.1% in the top ten. Sequenced: peripheral blood. The source is a woman in her twenties or thirties with COVID-19, enrolled during active disease.

The chain couples TRBV29-1 to TRBJ2-7; 9 bases map to TRBD1. Germline V lookup: CDR1 SQVTM, CDR2 ANQGSEA. J was trimmed by 0 bases and V by 0 bases; bases with no gene match: 6. CDR3 length equals 16 residues. This CDR3 is CSVEDSGTGSSYEQYF. CDR3 nucleotides: TGCAGCGTTGAAGATTCTGGGACAGGGAGCTCCTACGAGCAGTACTTC.

Details on this clone: Other DNA variants within this sample encode the same CDR3. The J gene is TRBJ2-7, the V gene TRBV5-1; 8 bases map to TRBD1. The CDR3 consists of 13 residues. The germline gives CDR1 SGHRS, CDR2 YFSETQ. The trim removed 7 bases at V and 1 base at J, leaving 4 bases unmatched. Here the CDR3 reads CASRQGSSYEQYF. The CDR3, as DNA: TGCGCCAGCCGACAGGGGTCTTCCTACGAGCAGTACTTC. The full variable domain, with the rest looked up from reference TRBV5-1 and TRBJ2-7, is KAGVTQTPRYLIKTRGQQVTLSCSPISGHRSVSWYQQTPGQGLQFLFEYFSETQRNKGNFPGRFSGRQFSNSRSEMNVSTLELGDSALYLCASRQGSSYEQYFGPGTRLTVT.

This chain joins TRBV15 and TRBJ1-5; D perhaps matches TRBD1 (6 bases). The germline V gene has CDR1 LNHNV and CDR2 YYDKDF (reference sequence). The CDR3 runs to 16 residues. The V and J ends lost 0 bases and 4 bases respectively, with 13 bases between them. CDR3 DNA: TGTGCCACCAGCAGAGATCGGACAGAAAGTAATCAGCCCCAGCATTTT. Its protein product is CATSRDRTESNQPQHF.

V and J are TRBV2 and TRBJ1-1, with TRBD1 matching 10 bases. CDR3 length equals 21 residues. After removal of 6 bases from V and 1 base from J, the junction contained 23 bases not matched to a gene. Germline V CDR1 and CDR2: SNHLY, FYNNEI. The DNA of the CDR3 is TGTGCCAGCAGGGATGACAGGGGGCGCTTATCAGGGAGTGGGCGGAACACTGAAGCTTTCTTT. This sequence encodes CASRDDRGRLSGSGRNTEAFF.

The chain's CDR3 is CASSPLGGGYQETQYF. DNA for the CDR3: TGTGCCAGCAGCCCTCTCGGGGGGGGGTACCAAGAGACCCAGTACTTC. The V gene is TRBV7-2, the J gene TRBJ2-5; 8 bases align to TRBD2. CDR1 and CDR2 (germline): SGHTA, FQGNSA. V shed 5 bases, J shed 0 bases, and the junction held 8 bases outside the gene matches. The CDR3 length is 16 residues.

The chain combines TRBV10-3 with TRBJ2-3, with TRBD1 identical over 7 bases. This CDR3 contains 16 residues. Looked up from germline, CDR1 is ENHRY and CDR2 is SYGVKD. The trim removed 2 bases at V and 1 base at J, leaving 6 bases unmatched. CDR3 nucleotides: TGTGCCATCAGTGAGCAGGGGGTAAGGGGCACAGATACGCAGTATTTT. Encoded protein: CAISEQGVRGTDTQYF.

This chain uses TRBV15 with TRBJ2-6; D uncertain. V was clipped by 0 bases and J by 0 bases, with 3 bases between them. The CDR3 sequence is 15 residues long. Germline V lookup: CDR1 LNHNV, CDR2 YYDKDF (reference sequence). The DNA for the CDR3 is TGTGCCACCAGCAGAGAAGCCTCTGGGGCCAACGTCCTGACTTTC. Its translation is CATSREASGANVLTF. The full variable domain, its missing parts supplied by reference TRBV15 and TRBJ2-6, is DAMVIQNPRYQVTQFGKPVTLSCSQTLNHNVMYWYQQKSSQAPKLLFHYYDKDFNNEADTPDNFQSRRPNTSFCFLDIRSPGLGDTAMYLCATSREASGANVLTFGAGSRLTVL.

The chain has TRBV10-3 and TRBJ1-1; 7 bases are a match to TRBD1. This CDR3 has 16 residues. The germline V gene encodes CDR1 ENHRY and CDR2 SYGVKD. Trimming cost V 2 bases and J 5 bases; bases outside gene matches: 11. The chain's CDR3 is CAISEPDRQGWTEAFF. CDR3 in DNA: TGTGCCATCAGTGAGCCCGACCGACAGGGATGGACTGAAGCTTTCTTT.

The chain recombines TRBV18 with TRBJ2-7; 8 nucleotides align to TRBD2. Germline V gives CDR1 KGHSH, CDR2 LQKENI. Unmatched junction bases numbered 1, after V lost 0 bases and J lost 3 bases. CDR3 length: 14 residues. The CDR3 reads CASSPPSGNYEQYF. The CDR3 coding sequence is TGTGCCAGCTCACCACCTAGCGGGAACTACGAGCAGTACTTC.

In this sample, this clone turned up once. This rearrangement joins TRBV2 to TRBJ2-1, with 7 positions matching TRBD2. The CDR3 length is 14 residues. J was trimmed by 14 bases and V by 3 bases; bases with no gene match: 13. Germline CDR1 is SNHLY and CDR2 is FYNNEI. The CDR3 DNA sequence: TGTGCCAGCAGTGACGTTTCGGGACTAACGCTGGAGTTCTTC. Protein: CASSDVSGLTLEFF.

This clone came up once. This sequence joins TRBV24-1 and TRBJ1-2; TRBD1 might be the D (5 bases). The V gene's germline CDR1 is KGHDR and CDR2 SFDVKD. The CDR3 runs 15 residues. The V gene lost 4 bases and the J gene lost 3 bases, with 14 bases spanning the gap. The CDR3 DNA follows: TGTGCCACCAGTGAGCGGACACGTCGGGACTATGGCTACACCTTC. Amino acids: CATSERTRRDYGYTF.

The chain is built from TRBV28 and TRBJ1-2; D is unclear. Germline CDR1 reads MDHEN; CDR2 reads SYDVKM. CDR3 length: 14 residues. V was clipped by 6 bases and J by 4 bases, with 15 bases between them. CDR3 loop: CASRNDSRGYGYTF. CDR3 bases: TGTGCCAGCAGAAACGATTCCAGAGGCTATGGCTACACCTTC.

The chain uses TRBV6-5 and TRBJ2-7, with 7 bases identical to TRBD1. The junction had 5 bases not matched to a gene; V was cut back by 6 bases and J by 0 bases. Germline V gene sequence: CDR1 MNHEY, CDR2 SVGAGI. CDR3 length equals 14 residues. The CDR3 here is CASSTTGSSYEQYF. The CDR3 coding sequence is TGTGCCAGCAGCACGACAGGGAGCTCCTACGAGCAGTACTTC.

Here the CDR3 DNA reads TGTGCCATCAAAAAAGCGGGAGGGCAAGATACGCAGTATTTT. Its protein is CAIKKAGGQDTQYF. The V and J genes are TRBV10-3 and TRBJ2-3, with TRBD2 matching 10 bases. Trimming cost V 7 bases and J 5 bases; bases outside gene matches: 6. Germline V CDR1 and CDR2: ENHRY, SYGVKD. CDR3 length: 14 residues.

The rearrangement joins TRBV19 to TRBJ2-1; maybe TRBD1 (6 bases). Germline-derived CDR1 and CDR2 are LNHDA and SQIVND (reference sequence). The CDR3 totals 12 residues. V lost 6 bases to trimming and J lost 8 bases, with 11 bases between them. DNA for the CDR3: TGTGCCAGTAGCACTGGGGGCTATGAGCAGTTCTTC. Translation: CASSTGGYEQFF.

This chain joins TRBV23-1 and TRBJ1-5, with TRBD1 matching over 7 bases. TRBV23-1 is marked as an open reading frame, function uncertain. The CDR3 is 16 residues long. V was clipped by 2 bases and J by 0 bases; unmatched bases: 4. CDR3 amino acids: CASSQQGVNSNQPQHF. As DNA, the CDR3 is TGCGCCAGCAGTCAACAGGGGGTTAATAGCAATCAGCCCCAGCATTTT.

The chain couples TRBV15 to TRBJ1-2; 8 bases fit TRBD1. CDR1 LNHNV and CDR2 YYDKDF come from the germline V gene (reference sequence). CDR3 length equals 14 residues. With V trimmed by 0 bases and J by 7 bases, 4 bases remained unmatched. CDR3 protein: CATSREDRAVGYTF. CDR3 DNA: TGTGCCACCAGCAGAGAGGACAGGGCCGTTGGCTACACCTTC.

This chain uses TRBV27 with TRBJ2-3; possibly TRBD1 for D (6 bases). Germline V gene lookup returns CDR1 MNHEY and CDR2 SMNVEV (reference sequence). The V gene lost 8 bases and the J gene lost 6 bases, with 12 bases spanning the gap. This CDR3 region has 12 residues. In nucleotides, the CDR3 is TGTGCCAGCTCGTGGGGGCGGGATACGCAGTATTTT. It encodes CASSWGRDTQYF.

The rearrangement uses TRBV11-3 and TRBJ2-1, with TRBD2 as a possible D gene (6 bases). Per germline, CDR1 SGHNT and CDR2 YENEEA. The CDR3 has 16 residues. V was pared by 5 bases and J by 5 bases, with 19 bases between. CDR3 sequence: CASSIGTGTGDNEQFF. DNA of the CDR3: TGTGCCAGCAGCATCGGAACCGGGACGGGAGACAATGAGCAGTTCTTC. The whole variable domain, filled in from reference TRBV11-3 and TRBJ2-1, reads EAGVVQSPRYKIIEKKQPVAFWCNPISGHNTLYWYLQNLGQGPELLIRYENEEAVDDSQLPKDRFSAERLKGVDSTLKIQPAELGDSAVYLCASSIGTGTGDNEQFFGPGTRLTVL.

V usage is TRBV5-6 and J usage is TRBJ2-7; D remains unclear. The CDR3 has 14 amino acids. CDR1 and CDR2 from the germline V gene are SGHDT and YYEEEE. V was pared by 1 base and J by 1 base, with 9 bases between. CDR3 coding DNA: TGTGCCAGCAGCTTGACAGCTATGTCCTACGAGCAGTACTTC. Amino acid sequence: CASSLTAMSYEQYF.

V is TRBV30 and J is TRBJ2-1; D is undetermined. This CDR3 comprises 13 residues. V was clipped by 2 bases and J by 2 bases, with 7 bases between them. The germline gives CDR1 GTSNPN, CDR2 SVGIG (reference sequence). The CDR3 sequence is CAWSPSAYNEQFF. The CDR3 coding sequence is TGTGCCTGGAGTCCGTCGGCCTACAATGAGCAGTTCTTC.

The genes are TRBV28 and TRBJ2-7; 9 bases are a match to TRBD2. The germline V gene encodes CDR1 MDHEN and CDR2 SYDVKM. The trim removed 4 bases at V and 4 bases at J, leaving 8 bases unmatched. The length of the CDR3 is 15 residues. The CDR3 here is CASSSLTSGTYEQYF. The CDR3 coding sequence is TGTGCCAGCAGTTCCTTGACTAGCGGTACTTACGAGCAGTACTTC.

A few counts support this clone. This rearrangement joins TRBV11-2 to TRBJ1-3; D gene unclear. In germline, CDR1 is SGHAT, CDR2 FQNNGV. The CDR3 length is 14 residues. Between the trimmed V and J ends, which lost 1 base and 4 bases, there was a span of 8 bases. CDR3 nucleotides: TGTGCCAGCAGCTTAGTTCGAGGGGGAAACACCATATATTTT. This sequence encodes CASSLVRGGNTIYF.

The gene calls are TRBV6-5 and TRBJ1-2; the D gene is possibly TRBD1 (6 bases). Germline V gene lookup returns CDR1 MNHEY and CDR2 SVGAGI. CDR3 length: 14 amino acids. The V end lost 11 bases, the J end lost 8 bases, and 24 bases lay between the germline ends. The CDR3 sequence: CAFGERGAPGGYTF. The CDR3 DNA is TGTGCCTTCGGGGAGCGGGGGGCGCCGGGGGGCTACACCTTC.

Worth noting for this clone: A read error may produce the germline difference seen at one junction end. The chain joins TRBV6-4 to TRBJ1-5, with D hard to call. Germline V gives CDR1 MRHNA, CDR2 SNTAGT. The CDR3 runs to 14 residues. CDR3: CASSDFLSSQPQHF. In DNA form, the CDR3 reads TGTGCCAGCAGTGACTTTCTTAGCAGTCAGCCCCAGCATTTT.